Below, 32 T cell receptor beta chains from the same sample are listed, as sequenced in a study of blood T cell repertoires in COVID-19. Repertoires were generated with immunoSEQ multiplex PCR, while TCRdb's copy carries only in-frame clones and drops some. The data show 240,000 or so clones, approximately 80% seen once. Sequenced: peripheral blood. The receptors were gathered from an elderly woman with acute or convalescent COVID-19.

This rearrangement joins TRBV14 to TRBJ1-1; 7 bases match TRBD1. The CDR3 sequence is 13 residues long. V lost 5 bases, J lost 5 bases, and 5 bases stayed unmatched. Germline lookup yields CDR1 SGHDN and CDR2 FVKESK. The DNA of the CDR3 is TGTGCCAGCAGCAGACAGGGTATGACTGAAGCTTTCTTT. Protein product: CASSRQGMTEAFF.

CDR3 DNA: TGCAGCGTTGAAGGCGGGACTGCTGCAACTAATGAAAAACTGTTTTTT. This sequence encodes CSVEGGTAATNEKLFF. The chain carries TRBV29-1 and TRBJ1-4; maybe TRBD1 (5 bases). V was cut by 1 base and J by 0 bases, with 12 bases left in between. CDR1 is SQVTM, CDR2 ANQGSEA, per germline. This CDR3 contains 16 residues.

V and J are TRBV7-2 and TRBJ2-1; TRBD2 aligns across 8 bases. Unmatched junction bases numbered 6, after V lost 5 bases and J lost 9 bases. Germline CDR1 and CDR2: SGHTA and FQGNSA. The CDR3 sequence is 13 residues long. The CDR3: CASSPGAGGEQFF. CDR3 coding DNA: TGTGCCAGCAGCCCTGGCGCGGGGGGTGAGCAGTTCTTC.

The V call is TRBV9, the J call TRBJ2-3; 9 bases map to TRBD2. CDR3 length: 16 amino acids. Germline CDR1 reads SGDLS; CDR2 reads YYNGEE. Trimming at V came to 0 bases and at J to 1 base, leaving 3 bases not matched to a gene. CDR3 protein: CASSVGKRGGTDTQYF. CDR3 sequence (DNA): TGTGCCAGCAGCGTAGGGAAGCGGGGGGGCACAGATACGCAGTATTTT.

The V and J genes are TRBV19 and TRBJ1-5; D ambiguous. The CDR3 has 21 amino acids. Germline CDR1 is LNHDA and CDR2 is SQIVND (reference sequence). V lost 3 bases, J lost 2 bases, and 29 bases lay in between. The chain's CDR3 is CASSMAQGPTSPEVGNQPQHF. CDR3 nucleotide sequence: TGTGCCAGTAGTATGGCACAAGGCCCGACAAGCCCGGAGGTCGGCAATCAGCCCCAGCATTTT.

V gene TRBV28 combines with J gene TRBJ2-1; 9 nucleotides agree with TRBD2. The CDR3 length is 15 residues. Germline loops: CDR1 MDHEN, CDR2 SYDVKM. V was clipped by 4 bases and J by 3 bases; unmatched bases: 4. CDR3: CASSSVSGGYNEQFF. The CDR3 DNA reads TGTGCCAGCAGTTCCGTTAGCGGGGGCTACAATGAGCAGTTCTTC.

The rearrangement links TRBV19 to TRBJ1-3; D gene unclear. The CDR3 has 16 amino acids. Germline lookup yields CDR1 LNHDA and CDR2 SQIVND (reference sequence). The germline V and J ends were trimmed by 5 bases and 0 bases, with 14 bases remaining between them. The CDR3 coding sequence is TGTGCCAGTAGTTACCGCGGGGTTTCCTCTGGAAACACCATATATTTT. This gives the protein CASSYRGVSSGNTIYF.

In DNA, the CDR3 is TGTGCCAGCAGTCAACCCGGTACGTCAGGGGACGAGCAGTACTTC. It is translated as CASSQPGTSGDEQYF. The rearrangement joins TRBV6-2 or TRBV6-3 to TRBJ2-7; D may be TRBD1 (6 bases). The germline V and J ends were trimmed by 5 bases and 5 bases, with 19 bases remaining between them. CDR1 MNHEY and CDR2 SVGEGT come from the germline V gene. CDR3 length: 15 residues.

The CDR3 DNA is TGTGCCAGCAAGAACATGAACACTGAAGCTTTCTTT. Translation: CASKNMNTEAFF. The genes are TRBV9 and TRBJ1-1; D is undetermined. Germline CDR1 and CDR2: SGDLS and YYNGEE. The length of the CDR3 is 12 residues. Trimming took off 6 bases at V and 0 bases at J, with 6 bases between the two ends.

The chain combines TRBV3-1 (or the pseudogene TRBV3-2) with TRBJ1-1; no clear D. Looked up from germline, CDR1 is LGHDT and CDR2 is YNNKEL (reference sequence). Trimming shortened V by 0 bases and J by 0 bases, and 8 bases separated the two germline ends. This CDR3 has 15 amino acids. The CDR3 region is CASSQDRQVNTEAFF. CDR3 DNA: TGTGCCAGCAGCCAAGATCGGCAGGTGAACACTGAAGCTTTCTTT.

The CDR3: CASSRQGANTGELFF. In DNA form, the CDR3 reads TGTGCCAGCAGTCGACAGGGGGCGAACACCGGGGAGCTGTTTTTT. The chain recombines TRBV2 with TRBJ2-2, with TRBD1 identical over 9 bases. The CDR3 loop spans 15 amino acids. V gave up 5 bases and J gave up 0 bases; unmatched junction bases: 1. The germline V gene has CDR1 SNHLY and CDR2 FYNNEI. The entire variable domain, with the rest obtained from reference TRBV2 and TRBJ2-2, is as follows: EPEVTQTPSHQVTQMGQEVILRCVPISNHLYFYWYRQILGQKVEFLVSFYNNEISEKSEIFDDQFSVERPDGSNFTLKIRSTKLEDSAMYFCASSRQGANTGELFFGEGSRLTVL.

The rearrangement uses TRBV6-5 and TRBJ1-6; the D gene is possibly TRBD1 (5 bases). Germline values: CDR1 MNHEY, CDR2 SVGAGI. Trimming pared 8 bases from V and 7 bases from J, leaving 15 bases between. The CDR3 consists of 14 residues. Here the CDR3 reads CASQTPRGNSPLHF. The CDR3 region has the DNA TGTGCCAGCCAGACACCTCGGGGGAATTCACCCCTCCACTTT.

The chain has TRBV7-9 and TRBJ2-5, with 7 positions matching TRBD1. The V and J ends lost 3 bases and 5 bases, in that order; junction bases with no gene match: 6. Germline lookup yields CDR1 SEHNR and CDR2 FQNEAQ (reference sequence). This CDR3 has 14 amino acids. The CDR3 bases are TGTGCCAGCAGCTTTGGGGACAGCCGCGAGACCCAGTACTTC. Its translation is CASSFGDSRETQYF.

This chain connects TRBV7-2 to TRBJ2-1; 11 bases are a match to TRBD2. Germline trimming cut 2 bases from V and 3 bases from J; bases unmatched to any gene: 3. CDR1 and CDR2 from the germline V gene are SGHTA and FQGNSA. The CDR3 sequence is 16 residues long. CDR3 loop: CASSLLAGGLYNEQFF. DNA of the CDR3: TGTGCCAGCAGCTTACTAGCGGGGGGCCTCTACAATGAGCAGTTCTTC.

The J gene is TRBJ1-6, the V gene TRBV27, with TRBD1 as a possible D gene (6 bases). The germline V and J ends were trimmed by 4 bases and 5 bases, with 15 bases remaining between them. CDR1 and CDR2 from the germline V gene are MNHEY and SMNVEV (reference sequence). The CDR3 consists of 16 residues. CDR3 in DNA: TGTGCCAGCAGTTATCTTCCGGGACAAAATAATTCACCCCTCCACTTT. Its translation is CASSYLPGQNNSPLHF.

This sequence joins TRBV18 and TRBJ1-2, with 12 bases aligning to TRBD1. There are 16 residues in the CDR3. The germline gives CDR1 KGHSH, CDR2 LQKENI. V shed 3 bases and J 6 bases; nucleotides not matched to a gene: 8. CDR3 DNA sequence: TGTGCCAGCTCACCCGCCGGGACAGGGGGCATCGATGGCTACACCTTC. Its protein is CASSPAGTGGIDGYTF.

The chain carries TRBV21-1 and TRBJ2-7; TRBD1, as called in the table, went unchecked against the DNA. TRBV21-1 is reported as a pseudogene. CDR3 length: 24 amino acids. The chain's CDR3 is CASSKVGGRARRILTTPYIYEQYF. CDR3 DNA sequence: TGTGCCAGCAGCAAAGTTGGGGGCAGGGCCCGTCGGATTCTCACCACTCCCTACATCTACGAGCAGTACTTC.

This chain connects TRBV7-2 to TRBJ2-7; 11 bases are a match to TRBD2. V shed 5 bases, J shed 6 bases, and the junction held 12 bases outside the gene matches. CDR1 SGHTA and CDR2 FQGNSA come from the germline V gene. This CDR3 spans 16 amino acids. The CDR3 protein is CASSGSSGRAPSEQYF. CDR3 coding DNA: TGTGCCAGCAGCGGCAGTAGCGGGAGGGCGCCATCCGAGCAGTACTTC.

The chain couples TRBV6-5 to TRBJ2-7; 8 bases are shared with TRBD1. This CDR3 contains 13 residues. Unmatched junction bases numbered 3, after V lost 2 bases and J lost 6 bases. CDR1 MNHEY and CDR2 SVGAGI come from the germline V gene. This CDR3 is CASSYRQGSEQYF. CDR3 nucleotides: TGTGCCAGCAGTTACAGACAGGGGTCCGAGCAGTACTTC.

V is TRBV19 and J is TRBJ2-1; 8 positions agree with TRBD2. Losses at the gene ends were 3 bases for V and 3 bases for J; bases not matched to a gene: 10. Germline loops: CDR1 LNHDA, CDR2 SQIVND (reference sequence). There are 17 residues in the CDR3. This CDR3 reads CASSMCGAGGNYNEQFF. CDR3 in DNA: TGTGCCAGTAGTATGTGCGGGGCGGGGGGCAACTACAATGAGCAGTTCTTC.

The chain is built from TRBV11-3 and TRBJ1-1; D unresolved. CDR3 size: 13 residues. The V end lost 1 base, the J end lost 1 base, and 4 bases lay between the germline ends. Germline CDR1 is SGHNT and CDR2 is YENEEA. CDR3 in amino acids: CASSLGANTEAFF. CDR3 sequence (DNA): TGTGCCAGCAGCTTAGGAGCGAACACTGAAGCTTTCTTT.

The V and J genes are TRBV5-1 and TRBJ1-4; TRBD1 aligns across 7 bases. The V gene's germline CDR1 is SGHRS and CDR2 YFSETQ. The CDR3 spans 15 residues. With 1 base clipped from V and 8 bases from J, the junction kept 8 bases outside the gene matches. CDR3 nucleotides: TGCGCCAGCAGCTTGCCGACAGGGTACCAAGAAAAACTGTTTTTT. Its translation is CASSLPTGYQEKLFF.

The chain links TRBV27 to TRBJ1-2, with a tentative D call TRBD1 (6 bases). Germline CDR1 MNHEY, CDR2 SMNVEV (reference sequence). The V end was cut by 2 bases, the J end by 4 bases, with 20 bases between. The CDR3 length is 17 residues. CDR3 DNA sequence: TGTGCCAGCAGTTTAAATGTGGCGGGGGGCGAATCCTATGGCTACACCTTC. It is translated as CASSLNVAGGESYGYTF.

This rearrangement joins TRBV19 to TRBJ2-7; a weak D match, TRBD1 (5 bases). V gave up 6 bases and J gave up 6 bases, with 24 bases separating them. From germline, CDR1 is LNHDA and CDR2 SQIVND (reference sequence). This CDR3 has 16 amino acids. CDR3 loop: CASRTRSGVGAAEQYF. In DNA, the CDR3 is TGTGCCAGTAGGACACGTAGTGGGGTAGGGGCTGCCGAGCAGTACTTC.

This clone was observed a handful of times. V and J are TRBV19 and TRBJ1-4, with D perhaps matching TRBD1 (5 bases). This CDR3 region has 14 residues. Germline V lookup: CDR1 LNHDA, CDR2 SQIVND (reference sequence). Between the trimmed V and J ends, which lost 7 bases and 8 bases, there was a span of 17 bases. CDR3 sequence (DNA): TGTGCCAGTACCTCAGGGAGGGGCGCCGAAAAACTGTTTTTT. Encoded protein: CASTSGRGAEKLFF.

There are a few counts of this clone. As DNA, the CDR3 is TGTGCCAGCAGTTGGAGTGGCGGGGAGCTGTTTTTT. This gives the protein CASSWSGGELFF. This chain joins TRBV2 and TRBJ2-2; D gene uncertain. Germline values: CDR1 SNHLY, CDR2 FYNNEI. Trimming took 5 bases from V and 7 from J, leaving 8 bases between them. This CDR3 has 12 residues. Combining the CDR3 with reference TRBV2 and TRBJ2-2 gives the whole variable domain EPEVTQTPSHQVTQMGQEVILRCVPISNHLYFYWYRQILGQKVEFLVSFYNNEISEKSEIFDDQFSVERPDGSNFTLKIRSTKLEDSAMYFCASSWSGGELFFGEGSRLTVL.

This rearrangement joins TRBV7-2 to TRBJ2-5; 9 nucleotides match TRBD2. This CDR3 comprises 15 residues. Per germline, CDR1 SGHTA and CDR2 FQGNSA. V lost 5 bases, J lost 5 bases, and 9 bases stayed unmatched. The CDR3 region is CASSLAGGPWETQYF. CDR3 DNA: TGTGCCAGCAGCCTCGCGGGAGGGCCTTGGGAGACCCAGTACTTC.

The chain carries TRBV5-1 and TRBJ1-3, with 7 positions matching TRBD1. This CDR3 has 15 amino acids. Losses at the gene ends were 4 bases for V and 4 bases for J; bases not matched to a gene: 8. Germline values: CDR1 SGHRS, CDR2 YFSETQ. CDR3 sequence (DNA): TGCGCCAGCAGCCCACAGACAGGGCCCGGAAACACCATATATTTT. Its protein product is CASSPQTGPGNTIYF.

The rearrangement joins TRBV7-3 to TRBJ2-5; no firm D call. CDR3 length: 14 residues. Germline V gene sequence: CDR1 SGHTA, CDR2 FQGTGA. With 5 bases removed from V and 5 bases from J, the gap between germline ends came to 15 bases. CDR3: CASSPSASAETQYF. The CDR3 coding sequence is TGTGCCAGCAGCCCTTCGGCCAGCGCGGAGACCCAGTACTTC.

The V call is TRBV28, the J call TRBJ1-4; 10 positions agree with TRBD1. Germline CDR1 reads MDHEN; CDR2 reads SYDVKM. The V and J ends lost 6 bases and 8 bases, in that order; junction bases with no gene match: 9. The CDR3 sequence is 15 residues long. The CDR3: CASSRGGQGREKLFF. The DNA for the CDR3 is TGTGCCAGCAGCCGGGGGGGACAGGGGAGAGAAAAACTGTTTTTT.

The CDR3 loop reads CASSLEGWTDTEAFF. The CDR3 nucleotides read TGTGCCAGCAGCTTAGAGGGGTGGACAGATACTGAAGCTTTCTTT. This chain links TRBV11-2 with TRBJ1-1; D is perhaps TRBD1 (6 bases). This CDR3 contains 15 residues. The ends were cut back, 0 bases at V and 5 bases at J, with 13 bases in the middle. In germline, CDR1 is SGHAT, CDR2 FQNNGV. The whole variable domain, remainder taken from reference TRBV11-2 and TRBJ1-1, is EAGVAQSPRYKIIEKRQSVAFWCNPISGHATLYWYQQILGQGPKLLIQFQNNGVVDDSQLPKDRFSAERLKGVDSTLKIQPAKLEDSAVYLCASSLEGWTDTEAFFGQGTRLTVV.

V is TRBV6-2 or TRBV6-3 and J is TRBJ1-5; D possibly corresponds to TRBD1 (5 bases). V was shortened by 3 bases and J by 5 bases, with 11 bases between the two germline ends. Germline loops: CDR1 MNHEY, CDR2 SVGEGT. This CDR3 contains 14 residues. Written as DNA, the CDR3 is TGTGCCAGCAGTTATCTGGGGGGGGATCAGCCCCAGCATTTT. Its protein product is CASSYLGGDQPQHF.